Given below is one T cell receptor (beta chain) in context. The source of the sample is a study of T cells after yellow fever vaccination. Overall study results and limits: Sorted memory cells at day 0 lacked detectable levels of almost all vaccine-responding clonotypes. The secondary response was weaker but peaked faster, day 5 versus 15. Reappearance after the booster was seen for most primary-vaccination clones, at 96% CD4 and roughly 90% CD8.

Each CDR3 protein is one row after TCRdb ran MiXCR on the 5' RACE reads. Of over 35,000 distinct CDR3 sequences listed, around 6.8% are singletons. Specimen: PBMCs, either bulk or a sorted T-cell subset (CD4+, CD8+, memory, or dextramer-sorted; not recorded which), collected 45 days after the yellow fever booster vaccination. The source is a man aged 25-40 years who received the YFV17D yellow fever vaccine.

The CDR3 loop reads CASTHQRELNEQFF. In DNA, the CDR3 is TGTGCCAGCACCCACCAGCGGGAGTTAAATGAGCAGTTCTTC. The chain employs TRBV6-2 or TRBV6-3 and TRBJ2-1; 8 bases align to TRBD2. The CDR3 is 14 amino acids. CDR1 and CDR2 (germline): MNHEY, SVGEGT. The junction had 9 bases not matched to a gene; V was cut back by 7 bases and J by 7 bases.